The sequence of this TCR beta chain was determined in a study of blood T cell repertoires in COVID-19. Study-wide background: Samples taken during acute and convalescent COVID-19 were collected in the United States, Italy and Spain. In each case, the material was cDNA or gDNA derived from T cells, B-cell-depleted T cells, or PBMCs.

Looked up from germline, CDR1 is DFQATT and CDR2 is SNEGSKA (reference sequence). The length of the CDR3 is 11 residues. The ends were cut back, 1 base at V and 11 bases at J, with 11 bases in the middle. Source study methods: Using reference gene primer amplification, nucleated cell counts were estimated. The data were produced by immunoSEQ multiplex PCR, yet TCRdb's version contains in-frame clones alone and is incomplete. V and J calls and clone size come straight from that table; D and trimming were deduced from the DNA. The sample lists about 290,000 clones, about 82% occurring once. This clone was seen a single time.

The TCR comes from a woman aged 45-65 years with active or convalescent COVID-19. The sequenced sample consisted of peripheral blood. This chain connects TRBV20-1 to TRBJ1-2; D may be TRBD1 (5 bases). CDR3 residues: CSARVWGVYTF. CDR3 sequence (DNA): TGCAGTGCTAGAGTTTGGGGGGTTTACACCTTC.